A single sample is the source of the 8 T cell receptor beta chains below, sequenced in a study of blood T cell repertoires in COVID-19. Clones were sequenced by immunoSEQ multiplex PCR, and TCRdb holds only the in-frame ones, with some missing. This sample carries roughly 280,000 clones, around nine tenths of them seen once, and the ten largest clones take about 8.7%. Specimen: peripheral blood. The receptors stem from a man between 35 and 55 years old with active or convalescent COVID-19.

The J gene is TRBJ2-7, the V gene TRBV6-5; no clear D. Trimming shortened V by 0 bases and J by 3 bases, and 9 bases separated the two germline ends. The CDR3 is 14 residues long. CDR1 and CDR2 (germline): MNHEY, SVGAGI. The CDR3 sequence is CASSYSGEDYEQYF. As DNA, the CDR3 is TGTGCCAGCAGTTACTCGGGTGAGGACTACGAGCAGTACTTC.

V gene TRBV27 combines with J gene TRBJ2-7; 7 bases are a match to TRBD1. The CDR3 has 16 amino acids. CDR1 and CDR2 (germline): MNHEY, SMNVEV (reference sequence). V was pared by 6 bases and J by 2 bases, with 13 bases of the junction left unmatched. The CDR3 DNA is TGTGCCAGCAGCAGACAGGTTAAGGGGGCAACCTACGAGCAGTACTTC. Protein sequence: CASSRQVKGATYEQYF.

The gene calls are TRBV5-1 and TRBJ2-6, with 9 nucleotides matching TRBD1. CDR1 is SGHRS and CDR2 is YFSETQ in the germline V gene. This CDR3 spans 17 amino acids. Trimming removed 4 bases from V and 2 bases from J; junction bases left unmatched: 7. The CDR3 DNA sequence: TGCGCCAGCAGCCCAGATACAGGGGGCGCTGGGGCCAACGTCCTGACTTTC. Amino acid sequence: CASSPDTGGAGANVLTF.

This clone showed up just once. CDR3 loop: CASTQTGGSYEQYF. CDR3 DNA sequence: TGTGCCAGCACCCAGACAGGGGGCTCCTACGAGCAGTACTTC. V is TRBV6-5 and J is TRBJ2-7; TRBD1 aligns across 9 bases. Germline loops: CDR1 MNHEY, CDR2 SVGAGI. The CDR3 extends over 14 amino acids. Trimming took 7 bases from V and 0 from J; bases not matched to a gene: 4.

This rearrangement joins TRBV7-9 to TRBJ1-1; D might be TRBD1 (5 bases). This CDR3 is built from 13 residues. The germline V gene encodes CDR1 SEHNR and CDR2 FQNEAQ (reference sequence). Trimming shortened V by 4 bases and J by 4 bases, and 10 bases separated the two germline ends. The CDR3 DNA is TGTGCCAGCAGCTCAGATGGGGCCACTGAAGCTTTCTTT. It is translated as CASSSDGATEAFF.

In the case of this clone: Other DNA variants within this sample encode the same CDR3. The chain combines TRBV2 with TRBJ1-5; a weak D match, TRBD1 (6 bases). Germline lookup yields CDR1 SNHLY and CDR2 FYNNEI. The V gene lost 7 bases and the J gene lost 4 bases, with 14 bases spanning the gap. This CDR3 region has 14 residues. In nucleotides, the CDR3 is TGTGCCAGCACCGAGGGGGGGAGTAATCAGCCCCAGCATTTT. Amino acids: CASTEGGSNQPQHF.

In its sample, this clone was seen a few times. The chain employs TRBV7-3 and TRBJ1-1; D is uncertain. The CDR3 extends over 13 amino acids. Trimming stripped 2 bases from V and 1 base from J, with 5 bases between. Germline values: CDR1 SGHTA, CDR2 FQGTGA. The CDR3 sequence: CASSLSRNTEAFF. The DNA for the CDR3 is TGTGCCAGCAGCTTATCGAGGAACACTGAAGCTTTCTTT.

This rearrangement joins TRBV27 to TRBJ2-7, with 7 positions matching TRBD2. With 7 bases clipped from V and 1 base from J, the junction kept 4 bases outside the gene matches. The CDR3 runs to 13 residues. The germline V gene encodes CDR1 MNHEY and CDR2 SMNVEV (reference sequence). CDR3 amino acids: CASNRGGSYEQYF. For the CDR3, the DNA is TGTGCCAGCAACCGGGGAGGGTCCTACGAGCAGTACTTC.